This TCR beta chain was profiled in a study of early T cells in non-severe SARS-CoV-2 infection. TCRdb itself ran the 5' RACE reads through MiXCR, one entry per CDR3 protein. The table records roughly 50,000 distinct CDR3 sequences, 4.5% to 7% of them present only once. This clonotype was observed a handful of times. Germline V gene lookup returns CDR1 LGHDT and CDR2 YNNKEL (reference sequence). J lost 8 bases, V lost 4 bases, and 2 bases had no gene match. CDR3 length equals 13 residues. This rearrangement joins TRBV3-1 to TRBJ2-1; TRBD2 aligns across 10 bases. The source is an adult who was a healthcare worker with PCR-confirmed SARS-CoV-2 infection or an uninfected control (not recorded which). The sequenced sample was whole blood. CDR3 nucleotides: TGTGCCAGCAGCCCACTAGCGGGATATGAGCAGTTCTTC. It codes for CASSPLAGYEQFF.